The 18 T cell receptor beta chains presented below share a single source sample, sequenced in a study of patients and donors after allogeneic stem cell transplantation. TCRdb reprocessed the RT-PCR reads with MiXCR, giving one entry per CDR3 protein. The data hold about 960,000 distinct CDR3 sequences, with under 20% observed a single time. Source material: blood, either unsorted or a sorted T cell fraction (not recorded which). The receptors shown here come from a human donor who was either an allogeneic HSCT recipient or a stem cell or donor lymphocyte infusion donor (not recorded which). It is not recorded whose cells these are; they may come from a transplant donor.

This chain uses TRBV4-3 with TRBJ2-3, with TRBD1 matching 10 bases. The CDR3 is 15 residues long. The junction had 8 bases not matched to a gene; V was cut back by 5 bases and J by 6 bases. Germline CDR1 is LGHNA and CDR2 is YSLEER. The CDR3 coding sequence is TGCGCCAGCAGCACCGGGACAGGGGAGACCGATACGCAGTATTTT. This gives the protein CASSTGTGETDTQYF.

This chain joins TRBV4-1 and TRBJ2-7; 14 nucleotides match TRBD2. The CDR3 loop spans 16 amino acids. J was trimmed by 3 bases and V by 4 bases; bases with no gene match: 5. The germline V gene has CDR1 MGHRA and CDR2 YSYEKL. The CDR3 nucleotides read TGCGCCAGCAGCCTCGGGACTAGCGGGAGATTCTACGAGCAGTACTTC. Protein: CASSLGTSGRFYEQYF.

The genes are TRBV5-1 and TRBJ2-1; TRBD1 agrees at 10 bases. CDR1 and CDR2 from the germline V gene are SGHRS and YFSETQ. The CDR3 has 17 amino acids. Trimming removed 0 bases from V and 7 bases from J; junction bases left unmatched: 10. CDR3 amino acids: CASSLAPGQGGVNEQFF. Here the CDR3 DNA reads TGCGCCAGCAGCTTGGCCCCCGGACAGGGGGGTGTTAATGAGCAGTTCTTC. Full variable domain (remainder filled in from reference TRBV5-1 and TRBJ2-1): KAGVTQTPRYLIKTRGQQVTLSCSPISGHRSVSWYQQTPGQGLQFLFEYFSETQRNKGNFPGRFSGRQFSNSRSEMNVSTLELGDSALYLCASSLAPGQGGVNEQFFGPGTRLTVL.

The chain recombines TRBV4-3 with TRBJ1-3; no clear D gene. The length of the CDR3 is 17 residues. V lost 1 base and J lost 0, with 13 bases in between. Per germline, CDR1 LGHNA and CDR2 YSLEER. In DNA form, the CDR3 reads TGCGCCAGCAGCCAAGCCTCGCAGCTTACCTCTGGAAACACCATATATTTT. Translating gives CASSQASQLTSGNTIYF.

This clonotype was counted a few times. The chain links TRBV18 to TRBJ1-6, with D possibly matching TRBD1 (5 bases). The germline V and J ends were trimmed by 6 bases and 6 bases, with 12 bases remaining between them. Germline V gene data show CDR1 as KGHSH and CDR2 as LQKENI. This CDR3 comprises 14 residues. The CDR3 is CASSMRDGNSPLHF. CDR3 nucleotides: TGTGCCAGCTCCATGAGGGACGGTAATTCACCCCTCCACTTT.

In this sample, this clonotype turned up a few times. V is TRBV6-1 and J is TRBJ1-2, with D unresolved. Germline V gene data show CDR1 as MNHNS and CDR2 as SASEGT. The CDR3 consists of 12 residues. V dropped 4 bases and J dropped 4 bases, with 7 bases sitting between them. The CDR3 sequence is CASSAAAYGYTF. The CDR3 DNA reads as TGTGCCAGCAGTGCGGCAGCCTATGGCTACACCTTC.

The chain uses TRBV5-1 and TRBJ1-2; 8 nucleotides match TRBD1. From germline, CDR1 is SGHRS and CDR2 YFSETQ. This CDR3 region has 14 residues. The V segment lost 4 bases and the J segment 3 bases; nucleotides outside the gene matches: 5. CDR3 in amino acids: CASSQTGVDYGYTF. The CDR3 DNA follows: TGCGCCAGCAGCCAGACAGGGGTGGACTATGGCTACACCTTC.

The CDR3 is CASRQPGHRGAGELFF. Here the CDR3 DNA reads TGTGCCAGCAGACAACCGGGACATCGGGGGGCCGGGGAGCTGTTTTTT. The J gene is TRBJ2-2, the V gene TRBV7-9, with a tentative D call TRBD2 (7 bases). In germline, CDR1 is SEHNR, CDR2 FQNEAQ (reference sequence). This CDR3 comprises 16 residues. Trimming took off 6 bases at V and 6 bases at J, with 20 bases between the two ends.

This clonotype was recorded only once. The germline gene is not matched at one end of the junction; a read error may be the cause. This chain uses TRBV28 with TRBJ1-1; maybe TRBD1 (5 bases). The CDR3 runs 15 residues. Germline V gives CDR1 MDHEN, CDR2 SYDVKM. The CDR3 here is CASTPMGQTPSLGLF. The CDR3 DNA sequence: TGTGCCAGCACTCCTATGGGGCAGACCCCATCCTTAGGGCTCTTT.

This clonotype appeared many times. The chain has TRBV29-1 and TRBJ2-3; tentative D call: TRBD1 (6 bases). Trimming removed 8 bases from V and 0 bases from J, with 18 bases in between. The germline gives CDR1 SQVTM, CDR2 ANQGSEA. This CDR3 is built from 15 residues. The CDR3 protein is CSLSYRAASTDTQYF. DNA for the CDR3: TGCAGCCTATCTTACAGGGCCGCGAGCACAGATACGCAGTATTTT.

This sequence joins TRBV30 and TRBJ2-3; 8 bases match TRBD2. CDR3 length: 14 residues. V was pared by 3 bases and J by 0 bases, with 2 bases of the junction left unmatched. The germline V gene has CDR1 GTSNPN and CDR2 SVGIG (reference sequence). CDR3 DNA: TGTGCCTGGAGCCTAGCGGGTAGCACAGATACGCAGTATTTT. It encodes CAWSLAGSTDTQYF.

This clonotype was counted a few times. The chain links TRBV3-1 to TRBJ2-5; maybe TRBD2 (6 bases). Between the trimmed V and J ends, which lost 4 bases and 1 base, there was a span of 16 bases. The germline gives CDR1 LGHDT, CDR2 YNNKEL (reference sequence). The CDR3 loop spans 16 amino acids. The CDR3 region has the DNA TGTGCCAGCAGCCTTTTCCGCCGGGACTCCCAAGAGACCCAGTACTTC. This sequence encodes CASSLFRRDSQETQYF.

Here the CDR3 DNA reads TGTGCCAGCAGTCGACGACTGACAGTGAACACTGAAGCTTTCTTT. Its protein is CASSRRLTVNTEAFF. The rearrangement links TRBV6-1 to TRBJ1-1; weak D call: TRBD1 (5 bases). V shed 5 bases and J shed 0 bases, with 13 bases lying between them. This CDR3 spans 15 amino acids. Germline V CDR1 and CDR2: MNHNS, SASEGT.

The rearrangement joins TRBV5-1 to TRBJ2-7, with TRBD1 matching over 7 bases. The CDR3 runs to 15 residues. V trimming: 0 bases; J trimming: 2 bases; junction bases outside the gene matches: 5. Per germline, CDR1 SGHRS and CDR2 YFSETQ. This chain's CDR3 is CASSLGSDRAYEQYF. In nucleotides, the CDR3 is TGCGCCAGCAGCTTGGGAAGCGACAGGGCCTACGAGCAGTACTTC.

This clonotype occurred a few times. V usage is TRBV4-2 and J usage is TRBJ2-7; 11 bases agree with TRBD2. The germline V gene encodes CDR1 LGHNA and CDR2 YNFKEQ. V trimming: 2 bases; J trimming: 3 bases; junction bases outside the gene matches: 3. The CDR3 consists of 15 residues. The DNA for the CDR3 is TGTGCCAGCAGCCAAACGACTAGCGGGGACTACGAGCAGTACTTC. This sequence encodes CASSQTTSGDYEQYF.

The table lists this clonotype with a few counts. CDR3 sequence (DNA): TGTGCCACCAGTGACTTTGACAGGAACTATGGCTACACCTTC. It codes for CATSDFDRNYGYTF. The J gene is TRBJ1-2, the V gene TRBV24-1; TRBD1 might be the D (6 bases). V was pared by 4 bases and J by 2 bases, with 10 bases between. CDR3 size: 14 residues. In germline, CDR1 is KGHDR, CDR2 SFDVKD.

The CDR3 loop is CASSYFTRDYQETQYF. In nucleotides, the CDR3 is TGTGCCAGCAGTTACTTCACCCGGGACTACCAAGAGACCCAGTACTTC. This chain connects TRBV6-2 or TRBV6-3 to TRBJ2-5; perhaps TRBD2 as D (6 bases). The CDR3 loop spans 16 amino acids. Between the trimmed V and J ends, which lost 1 base and 0 bases, there was a span of 12 bases. CDR1 is MNHEY and CDR2 is SVGEGT in the germline V gene.

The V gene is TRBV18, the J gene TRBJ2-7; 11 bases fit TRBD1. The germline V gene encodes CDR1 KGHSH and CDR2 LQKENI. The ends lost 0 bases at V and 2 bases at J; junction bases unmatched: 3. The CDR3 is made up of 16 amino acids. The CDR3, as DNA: TGTGCCAGCTCACCACCGACGGACAGGGGGCCCTACGAGCAGTACTTC. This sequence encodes CASSPPTDRGPYEQYF.